This T cell receptor (beta chain) emerged from a study of CD8 T cells in ankylosing spondylitis. Notes on the study in general: Disease-associated clonotypes exhibited CD8+ identity and were relatively infrequent in peripheral blood. Certain motif variants had earlier appeared in reactive arthritis synovial fluid and blood. Ankylosing spondylitis blood appeared to carry a characteristic TCR beta motif of roughly eight highly homologous variants. Reported data indicate significant enrichment of disease-linked clones within matched ankylosing spondylitis synovial fluid.

The CDR3 covers 12 residues. Germline V gene data show CDR1 as MNHEY and CDR2 as SVGAGI. Trimming removed 6 bases from V and 9 bases from J, with 12 bases in between. This clonotype was counted a few times. Its antigen is not known. Preparation of TCR beta libraries was done by quantitative 5'-RACE with molecular barcodes. MiXCR, applied by TCRdb to the 5' RACE reads, yields one record per CDR3 protein. The table shows 670,000 or so distinct CDR3 sequences, with roughly 20% occurring only once. V is TRBV6-5 and J is TRBJ2-1; D may be TRBD1 or TRBD2 (6 bases each). The sequence was obtained from a male donor with ankylosing spondylitis. The sample consisted of blood, either unsorted or a sorted T cell fraction (not recorded which). The CDR3 spells CASRGRGGEQFF. CDR3 coding DNA: TGTGCCAGCAGGGGCAGGGGAGGTGAGCAGTTCTTC.